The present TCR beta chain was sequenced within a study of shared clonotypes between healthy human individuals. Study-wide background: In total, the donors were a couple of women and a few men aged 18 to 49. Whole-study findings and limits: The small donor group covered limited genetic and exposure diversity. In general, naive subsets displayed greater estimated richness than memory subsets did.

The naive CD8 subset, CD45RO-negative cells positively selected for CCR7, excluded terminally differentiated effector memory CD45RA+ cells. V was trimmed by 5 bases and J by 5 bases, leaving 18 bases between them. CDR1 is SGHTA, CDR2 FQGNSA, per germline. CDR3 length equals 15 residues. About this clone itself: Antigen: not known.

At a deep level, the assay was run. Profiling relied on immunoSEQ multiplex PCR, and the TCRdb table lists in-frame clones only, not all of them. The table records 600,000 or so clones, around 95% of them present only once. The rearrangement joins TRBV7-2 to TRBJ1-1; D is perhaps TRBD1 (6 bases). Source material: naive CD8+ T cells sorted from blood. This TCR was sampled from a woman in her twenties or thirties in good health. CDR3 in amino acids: CASSPLRGLRTEAFF. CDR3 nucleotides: TGTGCCAGCAGCCCCCTCAGGGGCTTAAGGACTGAAGCTTTCTTT.